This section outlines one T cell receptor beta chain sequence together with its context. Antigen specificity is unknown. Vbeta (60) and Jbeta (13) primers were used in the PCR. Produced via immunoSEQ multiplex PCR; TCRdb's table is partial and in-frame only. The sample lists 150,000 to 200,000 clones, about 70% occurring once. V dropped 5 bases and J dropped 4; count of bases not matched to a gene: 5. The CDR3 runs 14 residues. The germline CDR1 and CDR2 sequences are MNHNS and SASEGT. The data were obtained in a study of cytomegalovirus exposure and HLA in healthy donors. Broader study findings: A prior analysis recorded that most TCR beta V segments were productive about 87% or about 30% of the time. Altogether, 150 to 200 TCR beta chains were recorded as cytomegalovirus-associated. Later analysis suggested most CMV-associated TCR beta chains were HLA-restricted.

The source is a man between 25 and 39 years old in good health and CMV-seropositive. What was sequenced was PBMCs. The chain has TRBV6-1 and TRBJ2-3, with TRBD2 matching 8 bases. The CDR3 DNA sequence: TGTGCCAGCAGTAGCGGGAGTAACCCAGATACGCAGTATTTT. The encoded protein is CASSSGSNPDTQYF.